This T cell receptor (beta chain) was documented in a study of spatial heterogeneity in lung cancer. Study findings and constraints: Among blood samples, ubiquitous expanded tumor TCRs appeared more at resection than at follow-up.

This clonotype was picked up many times. As yet, its antigen is unknown. Looked up from germline, CDR1 is MDHEN and CDR2 is SYDVKM. Trimming took 4 bases from V and 10 from J, leaving 14 bases between them. The length of the CDR3 is 14 residues. Sample time point: sample taken at primary tumor resection. MiXCR was run by TCRdb on the 5' RACE reads, yielding one entry per CDR3 protein. This table has around 41,000 distinct CDR3 sequences, about 6.5% appearing once. Material: PBMCs, obtained at surgery. The chain joins TRBV28 to TRBJ1-6; D perhaps matches TRBD1 (6 bases). The TCR comes from a female donor with early-stage non-small cell lung cancer. The CDR3 sequence is CASSWPQGGSPLHF. The CDR3 DNA reads TGTGCCAGCAGTTGGCCCCAAGGGGGGTCACCCCTCCACTTT.